This T cell receptor (beta chain) came from a study of T cell repertoires in cytomegalovirus infection (dated by TCRdb to between 2018 and 2021). Some background on the complete study: The peptide stimulations were aimed at well-studied HLA-B-restricted epitopes as well as recently identified HLA-C-restricted CMV epitopes, whose presentation resists viral immunomodulation. Donor HLA type was relevant to the analysis, because carriage of CMV infection together with the matching HLA type was indicated by public TCR beta signatures.

The CDR3 sequence holds 14 residues, the cysteine and phenylalanine included. Left in the record is the CDR3 DNA by itself, 42 bases read in frame from the first base. V has 1 base trimmed and J has 9 bases trimmed; junction bases matching no gene number 6. CDR1 is given as SNHLY and CDR2 as FYNNEI, both from the germline V gene. About this clonotype: Its target antigen remains unknown. The record has no base qualities; no much larger clone is one base away.

Broader findings and caveats from the paper: In the ex vivo response, HLA-C-restricted CMV-specific TCR beta clonotypes were dominant, and in two of eight donors the single most frequent clonotype came from this HLA-C-restricted group. In both this cohort and an independent roughly 330-donor cohort, the cumulative frequency of public TCR beta family members distinguished carriers of CMV infection plus the relevant HLA type.

This specimen's treatment or condition label, per the study, means: in vitro stimulation with specific CMV peptide epitopes to enrich CMV-specific T cells. Sequenced using an Illumina HiSeq 1500. TCRdb reprocessing: public reads trimmed at Q25 with fastp, clones called with MiXCR, in-frame beta chains kept. Duplicate CDR3 protein sequences are folded into a single record with the most common DNA and genes. The sample table holds hundreds of thousands of distinct CDR3 sequences, of which roughly 31% were seen once. The top ten hold 13% of the sample. The sequence links TRBV2 to TRBJ2-1; TRBD2 matches 7 bases in the middle. This clonotype originated in a human donor in good health (CMV status not recorded). Some clones in this sample may be carry-over from other donors' samples. The source was cultured CD8+ T cells from PBMCs, collected from culture after CMV antigen stimulation. The DNA sequence reads TGTGCCAGCAGTGAAGGGGCGGGGGTTGGTGAGCAGTTCTTC. Its translation reads: CASSEGAGVGEQFF. The CDR3 plus the reference TRBV2 and TRBJ2-1 genes for the other parts give the full variable domain: EPEVTQTPSHQVTQMGQEVILRCVPISNHLYFYWYRQILGQKVEFLVSFYNNEISEKSEIFDDQFSVERPDGSNFTLKIRSTKLEDSAMYFCASSEGAGVGEQFFGPGTRLTVL.